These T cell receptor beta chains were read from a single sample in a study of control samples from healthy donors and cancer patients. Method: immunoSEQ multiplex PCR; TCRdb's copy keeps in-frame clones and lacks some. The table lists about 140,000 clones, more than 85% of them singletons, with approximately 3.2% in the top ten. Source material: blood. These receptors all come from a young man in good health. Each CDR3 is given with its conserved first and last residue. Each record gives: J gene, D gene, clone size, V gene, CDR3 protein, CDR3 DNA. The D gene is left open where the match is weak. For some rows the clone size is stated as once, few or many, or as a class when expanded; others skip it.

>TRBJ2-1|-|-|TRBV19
CARDRDSNPNNEQFF
TGTGCCAGGGACCGGGACTCCAACCCTAACAATGAGCAGTTCTTC
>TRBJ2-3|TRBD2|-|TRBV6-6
CASSYLASGSTDTQYF
TGTGCCAGCAGTTACCTTGCTAGCGGTAGCACAGATACGCAGTATTTT
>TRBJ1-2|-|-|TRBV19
CASRQGIPNYGYTF
TGTGCCAGTAGACAAGGGATCCCTAACTATGGCTACACCTTC
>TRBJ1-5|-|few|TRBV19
CASRGSNQPQHF
TGTGCCAGTAGAGGGAGCAATCAGCCCCAGCATTTT
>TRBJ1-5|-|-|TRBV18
CASSPLPSTDYSNQPQHF
TGTGCCAGCTCACCACTTCCCTCGACAGATTATAGCAATCAGCCCCAGCATTTT
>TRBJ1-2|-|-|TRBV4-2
CASSPRGTNYGYTF
TGTGCCAGCAGCCCCAGGGGAACTAACTATGGCTACACCTTC
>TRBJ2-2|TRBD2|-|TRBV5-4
CASTPGAGDTGELFF
TGTGCCAGCACCCCTGGAGCGGGGGACACCGGGGAGCTGTTTTTT
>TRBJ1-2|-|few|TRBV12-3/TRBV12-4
CASGFRVGGYTF
TGTGCCAGCGGCTTCAGGGTTGGAGGCTACACCTTC
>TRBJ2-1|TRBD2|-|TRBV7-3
CASSLTGTSGGAQGRNEQFF
TGTGCCAGCAGCTTAACCGGGACTAGCGGGGGGGCCCAGGGAAGGAATGAGCAGTTCTTC
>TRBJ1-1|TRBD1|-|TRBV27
CASSVHRGGNTEAFF
TGTGCCAGCAGTGTCCACAGGGGAGGGAACACTGAAGCTTTCTTT
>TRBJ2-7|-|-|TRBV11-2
CASSLIPNEQYF
TGTGCCAGCAGCTTAATCCCGAACGAGCAGTACTTC
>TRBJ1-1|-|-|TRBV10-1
CASIGERGTEAFF
TGCGCCAGCATTGGGGAACGAGGGACTGAAGCTTTCTTT
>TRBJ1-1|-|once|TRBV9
CASSVSGGRDTEAFF
TGTGCCAGCAGCGTATCCGGGGGGCGCGACACTGAAGCTTTCTTT
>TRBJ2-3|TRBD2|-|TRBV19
CASSTRTSGGAATQYF
TGTGCCAGTAGTACAAGGACTAGCGGGGGGGCGGCTACGCAGTATTTT
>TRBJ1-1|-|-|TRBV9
CASSVAQDTEAFF
TGTGCCAGCAGCGTAGCACAGGACACTGAAGCTTTCTTT
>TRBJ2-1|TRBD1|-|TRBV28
CASSLWGTGINEQFF
TGTGCCAGCAGTTTATGGGGGACAGGGATAAATGAGCAGTTCTTC
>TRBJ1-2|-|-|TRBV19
CASSPSPTVNYGYTF
TGTGCCAGTAGTCCAAGCCCTACAGTGAACTATGGCTACACCTTC
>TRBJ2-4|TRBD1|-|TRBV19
CASSIVGQGLNIQYF
TGTGCCAGTAGTATAGTGGGACAGGGGTTAAACATTCAGTACTTC
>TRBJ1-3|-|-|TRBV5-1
CASSLGLGNTIYF
TGCGCCAGCAGCTTGGGGTTGGGAAACACCATATATTTT
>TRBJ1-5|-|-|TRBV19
CASRGPGHFNQPQHF
TGTGCCAGTAGGGGCCCGGGACATTTCAATCAGCCCCAGCATTTT
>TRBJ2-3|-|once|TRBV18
CASSPGSATDTQYF
TGTGCCAGCTCACCAGGGTCGGCGACAGATACGCAGTATTTT
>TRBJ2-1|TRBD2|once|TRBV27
CASSLIAGGDNEQFF
TGTGCCAGCAGTTTAATAGCGGGGGGGGACAATGAGCAGTTCTTC
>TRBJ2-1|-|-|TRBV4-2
CASSSKVDEQFF
TGTGCCAGCAGCTCGAAAGTGGATGAGCAGTTCTTC
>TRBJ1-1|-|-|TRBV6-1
CASSERGGTEAFF
TGTGCCAGCAGTGAGAGGGGGGGCACTGAAGCTTTCTTT
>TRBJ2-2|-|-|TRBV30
CAWSVSQRELFF
TGTGCCTGGAGTGTAAGCCAAAGGGAGCTGTTTTTT
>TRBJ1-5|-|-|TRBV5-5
CASSLKGGSNQPQHF
TGTGCCAGCAGCTTAAAAGGTGGGAGCAATCAGCCCCAGCATTTT
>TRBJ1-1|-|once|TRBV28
CASSSRQTEAFF
TGTGCCAGCAGTTCCAGACAGACTGAAGCTTTCTTT